Sequencing of this TCR beta chain was carried out in a study of blood T cells in healthy people across ages. Trimming cost V 6 bases and J 4 bases; bases outside gene matches: 8. Germline V lookup: CDR1 MNHEY, CDR2 SMNVEV (reference sequence). CDR3 length equals 15 residues. Primers used in a second PCR of about 6 to 12 cycles were a sample-barcoded 5' primer and a J-beta primer mix. A single record per CDR3 protein comes from TCRdb applying MiXCR to the 5' RACE reads. Found here are about 930,000 distinct CDR3 sequences, around 29% of them singletons; the top ten hold around 9.6%. The same data also contributed to another study, on T cells of mothers and their children.

This sequence joins TRBV27 and TRBJ2-7; TRBD1 matches 11 bases. The sequenced material came from blood. The receptor was derived from a middle-aged woman in good health. The CDR3 sequence is CASRRGGTGGYEQYF. Here the CDR3 DNA reads TGTGCCAGCAGACGGGGCGGGACAGGGGGGTACGAGCAGTACTTC.